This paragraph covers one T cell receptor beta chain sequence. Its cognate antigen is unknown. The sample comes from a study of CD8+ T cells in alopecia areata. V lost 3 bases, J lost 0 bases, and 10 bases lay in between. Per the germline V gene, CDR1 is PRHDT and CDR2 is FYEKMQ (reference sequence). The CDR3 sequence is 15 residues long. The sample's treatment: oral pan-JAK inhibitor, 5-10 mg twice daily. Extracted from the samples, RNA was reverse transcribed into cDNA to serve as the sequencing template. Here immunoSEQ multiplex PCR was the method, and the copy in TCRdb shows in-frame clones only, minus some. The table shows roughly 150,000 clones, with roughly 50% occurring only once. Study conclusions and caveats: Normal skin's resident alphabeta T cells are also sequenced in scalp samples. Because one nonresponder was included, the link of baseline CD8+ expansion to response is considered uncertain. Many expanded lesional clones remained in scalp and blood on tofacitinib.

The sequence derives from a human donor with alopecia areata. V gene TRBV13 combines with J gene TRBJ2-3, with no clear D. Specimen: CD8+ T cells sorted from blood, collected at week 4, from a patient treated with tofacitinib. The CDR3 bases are TGTGCCAGCAGCTTTAGGGCGGATAGCACAGATACGCAGTATTTT. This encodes CASSFRADSTDTQYF.